This T cell receptor beta chain is drawn from a study of T-cell reconstitution after alpha-beta-depleted transplantation in children. This clonotype was picked up a small number of times. The antigen remains undetermined. Preparation of the TCRbeta library used unique molecular identifiers. A single record per CDR3 protein comes from TCRdb applying MiXCR to the PCR reads. The sample contains hundreds of thousands of distinct CDR3 sequences, over 10% of which appear only once. The study, taken as a whole, reports: Surviving recipient T cells and intrathymic progenitors accounted for some patients' high TCRbeta diversity at day 60. Reported findings indicate that, about two months after transplant, alpha-beta T cells came from several hundred expanded clones, which were derived from non-depleted graft cells. At one year after transplant, newly produced T cells mostly accounted for T-cell counts and diversity.

V gave up 6 bases and J gave up 5 bases, with 10 bases separating them. The CDR3 extends over 13 amino acids. CDR1 is SNHLY and CDR2 is FYNNEI in the germline V gene. The TCR originated in a male patient younger than 18 who had a stem cell transplant for acute myeloid leukemia, so the T cells may come from the graft donor. The V and J genes are TRBV2 and TRBJ2-2; D gene ambiguous. The input for sequencing was PBMCs, mostly from graft donor cells, taken 360 days after TCRalphabeta/CD19-depleted stem cell transplant. Written as DNA, the CDR3 is TGTGCCAGCAGGGATCCTAGTACCGGGGAGCTGTTTTTT. Its protein product is CASRDPSTGELFF. The complete variable domain, with remaining parts taken from reference TRBV2 and TRBJ2-2, reads EPEVTQTPSHQVTQMGQEVILRCVPISNHLYFYWYRQILGQKVEFLVSFYNNEISEKSEIFDDQFSVERPDGSNFTLKIRSTKLEDSAMYFCASRDPSTGELFFGEGSRLTVL.